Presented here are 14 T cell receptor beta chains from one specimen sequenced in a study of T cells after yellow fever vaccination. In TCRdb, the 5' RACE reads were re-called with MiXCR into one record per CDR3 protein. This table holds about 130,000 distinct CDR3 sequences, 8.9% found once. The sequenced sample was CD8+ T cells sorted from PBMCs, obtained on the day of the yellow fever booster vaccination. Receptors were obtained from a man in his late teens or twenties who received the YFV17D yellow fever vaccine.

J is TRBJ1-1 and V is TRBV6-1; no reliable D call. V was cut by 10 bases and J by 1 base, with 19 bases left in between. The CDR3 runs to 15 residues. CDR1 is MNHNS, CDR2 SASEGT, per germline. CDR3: CATWQSTEPNTEAFF. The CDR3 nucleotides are TGTGCCACTTGGCAGTCTACAGAACCGAACACTGAAGCTTTCTTT.

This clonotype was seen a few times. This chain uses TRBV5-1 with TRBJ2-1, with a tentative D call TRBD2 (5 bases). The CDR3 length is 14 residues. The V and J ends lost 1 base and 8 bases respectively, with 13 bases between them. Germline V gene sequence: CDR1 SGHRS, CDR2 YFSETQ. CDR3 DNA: TGCGCCAGCAGCTTGTTACGGGAAATGGATGAGCAGTTCTTC. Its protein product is CASSLLREMDEQFF.

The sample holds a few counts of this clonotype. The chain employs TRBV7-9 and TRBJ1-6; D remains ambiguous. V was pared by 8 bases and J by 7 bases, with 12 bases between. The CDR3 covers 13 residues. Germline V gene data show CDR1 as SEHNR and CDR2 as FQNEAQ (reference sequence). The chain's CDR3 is CASVGSLNSPLHF. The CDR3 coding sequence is TGTGCCAGCGTGGGTTCGCTAAATTCACCCCTCCACTTT.

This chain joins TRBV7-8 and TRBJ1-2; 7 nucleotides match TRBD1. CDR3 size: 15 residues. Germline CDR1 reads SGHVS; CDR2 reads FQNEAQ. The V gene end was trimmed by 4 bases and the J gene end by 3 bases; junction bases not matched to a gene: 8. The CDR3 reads CASSYPQGGDYGYTF. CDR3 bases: TGTGCCAGCAGCTACCCGCAGGGGGGCGACTATGGCTACACCTTC.

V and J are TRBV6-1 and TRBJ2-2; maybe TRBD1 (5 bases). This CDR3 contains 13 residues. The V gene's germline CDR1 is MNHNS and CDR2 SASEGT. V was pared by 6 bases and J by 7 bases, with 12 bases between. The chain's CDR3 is CASRPQGNGELFF. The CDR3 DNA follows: TGTGCCAGCAGGCCCCAGGGTAACGGGGAGCTGTTTTTT.

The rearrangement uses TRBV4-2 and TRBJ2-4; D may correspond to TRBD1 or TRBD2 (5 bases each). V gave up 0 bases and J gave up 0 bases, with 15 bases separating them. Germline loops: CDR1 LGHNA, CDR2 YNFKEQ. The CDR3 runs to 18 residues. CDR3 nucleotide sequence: TGTGCCAGCAGCCAAGAGTTCAGGGACGACCTAGCCAAAAACATTCAGTACTTC. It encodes CASSQEFRDDLAKNIQYF.

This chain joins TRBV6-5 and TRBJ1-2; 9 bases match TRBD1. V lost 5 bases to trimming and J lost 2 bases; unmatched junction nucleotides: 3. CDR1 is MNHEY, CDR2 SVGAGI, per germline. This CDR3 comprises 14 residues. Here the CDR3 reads CASSKTGGNYGYTF. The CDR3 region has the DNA TGTGCCAGCAGTAAAACAGGGGGCAACTATGGCTACACCTTC.

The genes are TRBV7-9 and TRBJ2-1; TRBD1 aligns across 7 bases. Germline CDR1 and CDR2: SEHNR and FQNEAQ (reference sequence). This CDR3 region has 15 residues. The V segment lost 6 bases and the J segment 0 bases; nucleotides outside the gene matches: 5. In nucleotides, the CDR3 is TGTGCCAGCAGGTCGGGACAGAGCTCCTACAATGAGCAGTTCTTC. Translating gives CASRSGQSSYNEQFF.

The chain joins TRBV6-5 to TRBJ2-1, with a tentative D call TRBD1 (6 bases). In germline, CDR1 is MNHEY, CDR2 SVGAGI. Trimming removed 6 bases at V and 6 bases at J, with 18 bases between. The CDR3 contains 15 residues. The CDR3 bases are TGTGCCAGCAGCCCCGGGGCAGGGGTGGGCAATGAGCAGTTCTTC. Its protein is CASSPGAGVGNEQFF.

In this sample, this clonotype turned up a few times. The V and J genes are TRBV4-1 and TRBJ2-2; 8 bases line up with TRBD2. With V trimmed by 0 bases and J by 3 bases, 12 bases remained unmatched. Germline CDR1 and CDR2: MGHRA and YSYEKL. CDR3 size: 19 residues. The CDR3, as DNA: TGCGCCAGCAGCCAAGATTGGTCTAGCGGGTTTATATACACCGGGGAGCTGTTTTTT. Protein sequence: CASSQDWSSGFIYTGELFF.

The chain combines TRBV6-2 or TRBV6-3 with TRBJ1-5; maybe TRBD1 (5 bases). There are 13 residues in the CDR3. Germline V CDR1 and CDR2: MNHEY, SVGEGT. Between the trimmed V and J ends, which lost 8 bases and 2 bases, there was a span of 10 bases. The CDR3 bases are TGTGCCAGCGGCCGGGACGGCAATCAGCCCCAGCATTTT. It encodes CASGRDGNQPQHF.

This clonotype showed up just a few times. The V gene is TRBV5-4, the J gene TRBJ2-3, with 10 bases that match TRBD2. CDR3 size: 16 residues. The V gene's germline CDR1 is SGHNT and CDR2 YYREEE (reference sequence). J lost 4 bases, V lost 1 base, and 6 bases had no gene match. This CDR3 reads CASSLYPAGGPDTQYF. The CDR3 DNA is TGTGCCAGCAGCTTGTATCCAGCGGGGGGGCCAGATACGCAGTATTTT.

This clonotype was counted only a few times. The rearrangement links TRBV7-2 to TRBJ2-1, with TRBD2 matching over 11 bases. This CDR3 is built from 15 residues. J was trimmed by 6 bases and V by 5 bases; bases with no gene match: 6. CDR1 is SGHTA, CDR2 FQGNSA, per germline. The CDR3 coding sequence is TGTGCCAGCAGCCTTAGCGGGGGGGCCTTCAATGAGCAGTTCTTC. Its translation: CASSLSGGAFNEQFF.

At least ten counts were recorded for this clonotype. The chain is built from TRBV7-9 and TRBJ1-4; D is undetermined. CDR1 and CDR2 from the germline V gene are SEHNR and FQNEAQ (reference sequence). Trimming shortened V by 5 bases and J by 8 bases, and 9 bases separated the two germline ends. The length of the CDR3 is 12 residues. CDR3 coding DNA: TGTGCCAGCAGCCCAGGAGGGGAAAAACTGTTTTTT. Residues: CASSPGGEKLFF. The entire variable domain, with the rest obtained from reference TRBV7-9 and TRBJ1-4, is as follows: DTGVSQNPRHKITKRGQNVTFRCDPISEHNRLYWYRQTLGQGPEFLTYFQNEAQLEKSRLLSDRFSAERPKGSFSTLEIQRTEQGDSAMYLCASSPGGEKLFFGSGTQLSVL.